The 21 T cell receptor beta chains listed next were all sequenced from one sample in a study of pediatric ulcerative colitis. TCRdb's table, derived via immunoSEQ multiplex PCR, lists solely in-frame clones and lacks some. The data contain tens of thousands of clones, just over 75% of them singletons. Sequences were obtained from blood. Every receptor here comes from a boy aged 5 to 17 with moderate ulcerative colitis.

CDR3 residues: CASSYSGGLETQYF. Written as DNA, the CDR3 is TGTGCCAGCAGTTACTCAGGGGGGTTAGAGACCCAGTACTTC. V gene TRBV6-6 combines with J gene TRBJ2-5; D may match TRBD1 or TRBD2 (6 bases each). V dropped 0 bases and J dropped 4 bases, with 9 bases sitting between them. The CDR3 sequence is 14 residues long. Germline-derived CDR1 and CDR2 are MNHNY and SVGAGI (reference sequence).

The chain employs TRBV5-1 and TRBJ1-1, with D hard to call. V was pared by 0 bases and J by 7 bases, with 4 bases between. The V gene's germline CDR1 is SGHRS and CDR2 YFSETQ. CDR3 length: 11 amino acids. CDR3 region: CASSLGLEAFF. The CDR3 DNA is TGCGCCAGCAGCTTGGGGCTTGAAGCTTTCTTT. Full variable domain (rest looked up from reference TRBV5-1 and TRBJ1-1): KAGVTQTPRYLIKTRGQQVTLSCSPISGHRSVSWYQQTPGQGLQFLFEYFSETQRNKGNFPGRFSGRQFSNSRSEMNVSTLELGDSALYLCASSLGLEAFFGQGTRLTVV.

This chain uses TRBV9 with TRBJ2-2; 8 positions match TRBD1. This CDR3 is built from 15 residues. Germline CDR1 and CDR2: SGDLS and YYNGEE. J lost 0 bases, V lost 2 bases, and 0 bases had no gene match. The CDR3 loop is CASSVDRANTGELFF. The DNA of the CDR3 is TGTGCCAGCAGCGTGGACAGGGCGAACACCGGGGAGCTGTTTTTT.

The V and J genes are TRBV2 and TRBJ2-3; TRBD2 is a possible D gene (6 bases). Germline V CDR1 and CDR2: SNHLY, FYNNEI. Trimming took off 3 bases at V and 4 bases at J, with 17 bases between the two ends. This CDR3 comprises 16 residues. CDR3 sequence (DNA): TGTGCCAGCAGTGAGTGCGGGGAGTATTGGTCAGATACGCAGTATTTT. The encoded protein is CASSECGEYWSDTQYF.

This chain uses TRBV7-9 with TRBJ1-3; 7 nucleotides match TRBD1. Germline loops: CDR1 SEHNR, CDR2 FQNEAQ (reference sequence). With V trimmed by 6 bases and J by 0 bases, 8 bases remained unmatched. The CDR3 runs 16 residues. CDR3 amino acids: CASRTGIIGSGNTIYF. CDR3 nucleotides: TGTGCCAGCAGGACAGGGATTATCGGCTCTGGAAACACCATATATTTT. Filled out from reference TRBV7-9 and TRBJ1-3, the complete variable domain reads DTGVSQNPRHKITKRGQNVTFRCDPISEHNRLYWYRQTLGQGPEFLTYFQNEAQLEKSRLLSDRFSAERPKGSFSTLEIQRTEQGDSAMYLCASRTGIIGSGNTIYFGEGSWLTVV.

This clone was found a few times. The chain's CDR3 is CASTWGGIPGNTIYF. In nucleotides, the CDR3 is TGTGCCAGTACCTGGGGAGGCATACCTGGAAACACCATATATTTT. The chain carries TRBV19 and TRBJ1-3; D not certain. This CDR3 spans 15 amino acids. Per germline, CDR1 LNHDA and CDR2 SQIVND (reference sequence). V was clipped by 7 bases and J by 2 bases, with 15 bases between them.

The chain carries TRBV5-1 and TRBJ2-7; D perhaps matches TRBD1 (6 bases). V lost 0 bases to trimming and J lost 2 bases, with 9 bases between them. Germline CDR1 and CDR2: SGHRS and YFSETQ. This CDR3 is 14 amino acids long. The CDR3 region has the DNA TGCGCCAGCAGCTTGGGTGGGGGCCCCTACGAGCAGTACTTC. It is translated as CASSLGGGPYEQYF.

The chain joins TRBV27 to TRBJ2-4, with 14 bases matching TRBD2. Germline lookup yields CDR1 MNHEY and CDR2 SMNVEV (reference sequence). Trimming cost V 0 bases and J 1 base; bases outside gene matches: 5. CDR3 size: 19 residues. CDR3 coding DNA: TGTGCCAGCAGTTTATCTTTGACTAGCGGGAGGGCTGCCAAAAACATTCAGTACTTC. Amino acid sequence: CASSLSLTSGRAAKNIQYF.

The J gene is TRBJ2-1, the V gene TRBV5-1; D might be TRBD2 (6 bases). The CDR3 extends over 14 amino acids. V was cut by 0 bases and J by 7 bases, with 11 bases left in between. Germline V gene lookup returns CDR1 SGHRS and CDR2 YFSETQ. CDR3 region: CASSLAAGGNEQFF. CDR3 DNA sequence: TGCGCCAGCAGCTTGGCCGCAGGAGGGAATGAGCAGTTCTTC.

The chain has TRBV6-5 and TRBJ1-2; no definite D call. The CDR3 has 13 amino acids. Trimming took off 6 bases at V and 5 bases at J, with 13 bases between the two ends. In germline, CDR1 is MNHEY, CDR2 SVGAGI. Written as DNA, the CDR3 is TGTGCCAGCAGAGCAGACCGACGATATGGCTACACCTTC. Protein: CASRADRRYGYTF.

This chain connects TRBV12-5 to TRBJ2-1, with 9 positions matching TRBD1. The CDR3 spans 15 residues. The germline V gene encodes CDR1 LGHNT and CDR2 FRNRAP. J was trimmed by 7 bases and V by 0 bases; bases with no gene match: 4. This CDR3 is CASGLVTGGWNEQFF. CDR3 bases: TGTGCTAGTGGTTTGGTCACAGGGGGCTGGAATGAGCAGTTCTTC.

This clone was counted only a few times. Here the CDR3 reads CASSINTAYEQYF. The CDR3 coding sequence is TGCGCCAGCAGCATAAACACCGCCTACGAGCAGTACTTC. J is TRBJ2-7 and V is TRBV5-1; D is undetermined. This CDR3 comprises 13 residues. With 4 bases removed from V and 2 bases from J, the gap between germline ends came to 10 bases. Per germline, CDR1 SGHRS and CDR2 YFSETQ.

The V gene is TRBV5-1, the J gene TRBJ2-2, with no clear D. This CDR3 contains 14 residues. Germline V gene data show CDR1 as SGHRS and CDR2 as YFSETQ. Trimming left V 4 bases short and J 0 bases short, with 7 bases between. The CDR3 DNA sequence: TGCGCCAGCAGCCCTAACACGAACACCGGGGAGCTGTTTTTT. It translates to CASSPNTNTGELFF.

V is TRBV9 and J is TRBJ2-2, with D tentatively TRBD1 (5 bases). This CDR3 is 14 amino acids long. V lost 3 bases and J lost 2, with 8 bases in between. Germline V gene data show CDR1 as SGDLS and CDR2 as YYNGEE. CDR3 sequence reads: CASSGGANTGELFF. CDR3 sequence (DNA): TGTGCCAGCAGCGGTGGGGCTAACACCGGGGAGCTGTTTTTT.

The chain has TRBV10-1 and TRBJ2-3; a possible D gene is TRBD2 (5 bases). CDR3 length: 14 residues. Germline values: CDR1 WNHNN, CDR2 SYGVQD (reference sequence). V lost 4 bases to trimming and J lost 1 base, with 9 bases between them. The CDR3 sequence is CASSGSSGTDTQYF. The DNA for the CDR3 is TGCGCCAGCAGTGGTAGTAGCGGCACAGATACGCAGTATTTT.

V and J are TRBV25-1 and TRBJ2-4; possible D gene TRBD1, 5 bases. The V end was cut by 2 bases, the J end by 8 bases, with 13 bases between. Germline assignment: CDR1 MGHDK and CDR2 SYGVNS. This CDR3 has 14 amino acids. The DNA for the CDR3 is TGTGCCAGCAGTGAACAGGGTGTCGGGTACATTCAGTACTTC. Its translation is CASSEQGVGYIQYF.

The V and J genes are TRBV4-1 and TRBJ1-3, with no clear D. The ends were cut back, 1 base at V and 2 bases at J, with 15 bases in the middle. CDR1 and CDR2 (germline): MGHRA, YSYEKL. This CDR3 is built from 17 residues. CDR3 bases: TGCGCCAGCAGCCAAGCCTTCCCCGGTGGGGCTGGAAACACCATATATTTT. Protein product: CASSQAFPGGAGNTIYF.

CDR3: CASSVGDRYNEKLFF. Here the CDR3 DNA reads TGTGCCAGCAGCGTAGGGGACAGGTATAATGAAAAACTGTTTTTT. The chain carries TRBV9 and TRBJ1-4; 8 bases are shared with TRBD1. Germline CDR1 reads SGDLS; CDR2 reads YYNGEE. The CDR3 is 15 amino acids. V was clipped by 0 bases and J by 4 bases; unmatched bases: 2.

This sequence joins TRBV6-6 and TRBJ1-4; 7 positions agree with TRBD1. J lost 8 bases, V lost 7 bases, and 16 bases had no gene match. In germline, CDR1 is MNHNY, CDR2 SVGAGI (reference sequence). CDR3 length: 16 amino acids. The CDR3: CASTSPRGGDREKLFF. The CDR3 bases are TGTGCCAGCACTTCACCCAGGGGGGGCGACCGGGAAAAACTGTTTTTT.

The V and J genes are TRBV4-3 and TRBJ2-3, with 9 bases that match TRBD1. This CDR3 is built from 15 residues. Germline CDR1 LGHNA, CDR2 YSLEER. V was clipped by 1 base and J by 2 bases; unmatched bases: 1. The CDR3 is CASSQGDRVTDTQYF. In DNA, the CDR3 is TGCGCCAGCAGCCAAGGGGACAGGGTCACAGATACGCAGTATTTT.

The chain is built from TRBV5-6 and TRBJ1-1, with D uncertain. With 0 bases removed from V and 11 bases from J, the gap between germline ends came to 11 bases. The CDR3 consists of 12 residues. CDR1 SGHDT and CDR2 YYEEEE come from the germline V gene. The CDR3 loop is CASSLADAGAFF. The CDR3, as DNA: TGTGCCAGCAGCTTGGCCGACGCTGGGGCTTTCTTT.